The 27 T cell receptor beta chains presented below share a single source sample, sequenced in a study of a mutant IDH1 vaccine in newly diagnosed glioma. Stated time point: week 47, end of study. Every single dose of the vaccine, 300 ug of mutant IDH1 20-mer peptide, came with topical imiquimod. For these receptors, no antigen is known. Assay: immunoSEQ multiplex PCR; the TCRdb copy retains only in-frame clones and omits some. The profile shows some 20,000 clones, approximately 88% of them singletons. The source material was PBMCs, sampled from a glioma patient whose treatment included an IDH1 peptide vaccine. The receptors were gathered from a man between 40 and 49 years old with glioma.

This chain links TRBV4-3 with TRBJ2-7; 12 positions agree with TRBD2. V dropped 1 base and J dropped 4; count of bases not matched to a gene: 2. CDR3 length equals 15 residues. Germline assignment: CDR1 LGHNA and CDR2 YSLEER. Here the CDR3 DNA reads TGCGCCAGCAGCCAAGGGACTAGCGGGGTTTACGAGCAGTACTTC. Translating gives CASSQGTSGVYEQYF.

The chain couples TRBV6-6 to TRBJ2-1; 10 bases are a match to TRBD2. Trimming took 6 bases from V and 5 from J; bases not matched to a gene: 10. The V gene's germline CDR1 is MNHNY and CDR2 SVGAGI (reference sequence). The CDR3 has 16 residues. The CDR3 region is CASRPSGLARDNEQFF. CDR3 bases: TGTGCCAGCAGACCTTCGGGACTAGCGAGAGACAATGAGCAGTTCTTC.

The sample holds a few counts of this clone. The chain has TRBV2 and TRBJ2-3; 16 positions agree with TRBD2. Germline V CDR1 and CDR2: SNHLY, FYNNEI. V shed 5 bases, J shed 2 bases, and the junction held 13 bases outside the gene matches. The CDR3 totals 20 residues. CDR3 in amino acids: CASSLSGLAGGAGNTDTQYF. The CDR3 nucleotides read TGTGCCAGCAGTCTCTCGGGACTAGCGGGAGGGGCAGGGAACACAGATACGCAGTATTTT.

The rearrangement links TRBV9 to TRBJ1-1; 7 nucleotides match TRBD1. From germline, CDR1 is SGDLS and CDR2 YYNGEE. The CDR3 has 16 residues. V dropped 0 bases and J dropped 1; count of bases not matched to a gene: 6. The CDR3, as DNA: TGTGCCAGCAGCGTAGATGACAGGGCGTCGAACACTGAAGCTTTCTTT. Translating gives CASSVDDRASNTEAFF.

This clone was counted once. J is TRBJ1-4 and V is TRBV19, with TRBD1 matching over 7 bases. Germline V lookup: CDR1 LNHDA, CDR2 SQIVND (reference sequence). CDR3 length: 14 amino acids. V gave up 4 bases and J gave up 5 bases; unmatched junction bases: 4. The CDR3 DNA sequence: TGTGCCAGTAGTACGACAGGGAAGAATGAAAAACTGTTTTTT. This encodes CASSTTGKNEKLFF.

This chain joins TRBV18 and TRBJ1-5, with a weak D call TRBD1 (6 bases). In germline, CDR1 is KGHSH, CDR2 LQKENI. Trimming left V 8 bases short and J 5 bases short, with 13 bases between. This CDR3 has 13 amino acids. The CDR3 DNA is TGTGCCAGCGCACAGGGTTGGGATCAGCCCCAGCATTTT. Translating it yields CASAQGWDQPQHF.

The gene calls are TRBV9 and TRBJ1-5; 9 bases fit TRBD1. Germline assignment: CDR1 SGDLS and CDR2 YYNGEE. Germline trimming cut 7 bases from V and 5 bases from J; bases unmatched to any gene: 4. The CDR3 is 13 amino acids. In nucleotides, the CDR3 is TGTGCCAGCGGACAGGGGTTAGATCAGCCCCAGCATTTT. Its protein is CASGQGLDQPQHF.

The V gene is TRBV7-8, the J gene TRBJ2-1; TRBD2 aligns across 13 bases. Unmatched junction bases numbered 16, after V lost 5 bases and J lost 12 bases. The CDR3 length is 17 residues. Germline assignment: CDR1 SGHVS and CDR2 FQNEAQ. Here the CDR3 DNA reads TGTGCCAGCAGCACATACCCCCAGGGGACTAGCGGGATCGCGCAGTTCTTC. This encodes CASSTYPQGTSGIAQFF.

This chain joins TRBV6-1 and TRBJ2-5; 7 bases are a match to TRBD2. Looked up from germline, CDR1 is MNHNS and CDR2 is SASEGT. With 7 bases clipped from V and 3 bases from J, the junction kept 8 bases outside the gene matches. CDR3 length: 14 residues. CDR3 sequence: CASTQRGREETQYF. CDR3 sequence (DNA): TGTGCCAGCACCCAGCGGGGCAGGGAAGAGACCCAGTACTTC.

The chain combines TRBV27 with TRBJ2-5; the match to TRBD2 covers 12 bases. Germline-derived CDR1 and CDR2 are MNHEY and SMNVEV (reference sequence). CDR3 length equals 15 residues. Trimming cost V 4 bases and J 6 bases; bases outside gene matches: 6. Here the CDR3 DNA reads TGTGCCAGCAGTTCAAGACTAGCGGGAGCACAGACCCAGTACTTC. Its translation: CASSSRLAGAQTQYF.

This sequence joins TRBV6-6 and TRBJ2-7; no reliable D call. This CDR3 spans 12 amino acids. The germline V gene has CDR1 MNHNY and CDR2 SVGAGI (reference sequence). V dropped 5 bases and J dropped 2 bases, with 7 bases sitting between them. CDR3 loop: CASSTSTYEQYF. The CDR3 bases are TGTGCCAGCAGTACGTCTACCTACGAGCAGTACTTC.

As concerns this clone: Other DNA sequences within the sample encode an identical CDR3. V and J are TRBV6-5 and TRBJ1-5; D not resolved. The CDR3 covers 13 residues. The germline gives CDR1 MNHEY, CDR2 SVGAGI. The V and J ends lost 6 bases and 2 bases respectively, with 8 bases between them. CDR3 DNA: TGTGCCAGCAGCCCCGGGGGCAATCAGCCCCAGCATTTT. Protein: CASSPGGNQPQHF.

Only one count was recorded for this clone. The chain is built from TRBV13 and TRBJ2-7, with TRBD1 matching over 7 bases. The V segment lost 5 bases and the J segment 4 bases; nucleotides outside the gene matches: 8. This CDR3 region has 14 residues. Germline values: CDR1 PRHDT, CDR2 FYEKMQ (reference sequence). The CDR3 DNA is TGTGCCAGCAGCCCCCGACAGGGTTCTTACGAGCAGTACTTC. As protein: CASSPRQGSYEQYF.

The chain is built from TRBV5-4 and TRBJ1-4; D is uncertain. This CDR3 spans 14 amino acids. With 5 bases removed from V and 7 bases from J, the gap between germline ends came to 15 bases. Germline V gene lookup returns CDR1 SGHNT and CDR2 YYREEE (reference sequence). CDR3 bases: TGTGCCAGCAGGGGATCTGGGATAGGTGAAAAACTGTTTTTT. Its protein is CASRGSGIGEKLFF.

This clone was detected only once. The rearrangement links TRBV13 to TRBJ2-3; 11 positions agree with TRBD2. Germline V lookup: CDR1 PRHDT, CDR2 FYEKMQ (reference sequence). V shed 3 bases and J 2 bases; nucleotides not matched to a gene: 10. This CDR3 region has 18 residues. The CDR3, as DNA: TGTGCCAGCAGCTTCTCCTTTAGCGGGGGGGGGAACACAGATACGCAGTATTTT. Protein sequence: CASSFSFSGGGNTDTQYF. The full variable domain, with the rest looked up from reference TRBV13 and TRBJ2-3, is AAGVIQSPRHLIKEKRETATLKCYPIPRHDTVYWYQQGPGQDPQFLISFYEKMQSDKGSIPDRFSAQQFSDYHSELNMSSLELGDSALYFCASSFSFSGGGNTDTQYFGPGTRLTVL.

The chain employs TRBV6-5 and TRBJ2-3, with 7 bases identical to TRBD2. With 6 bases clipped from V and 0 bases from J, the junction kept 6 bases outside the gene matches. Germline CDR1 and CDR2: MNHEY and SVGAGI. There are 15 residues in the CDR3. DNA for the CDR3: TGTGCCAGCAGCAGAGCGGGGACTAGCACAGATACGCAGTATTTT. It encodes CASSRAGTSTDTQYF.

In its sample, this clone is medium-sized (0.01 to 0.1%). The chain is built from TRBV4-2 and TRBJ2-3, with D maybe TRBD1 (6 bases). V was cut by 0 bases and J by 1 base, with 11 bases left in between. The CDR3 has 16 residues. CDR1 is LGHNA and CDR2 is YNFKEQ in the germline V gene. Written as DNA, the CDR3 is TGTGCCAGCAGCCAAGAGGGTCCAGGGGGCACAGATACGCAGTATTTT. It codes for CASSQEGPGGTDTQYF.

Here the CDR3 DNA reads TGCGCCAGCAGCCGCGGTTGGGTTTCTACCGGAGCAGATACGCAGTATTTT. It codes for CASSRGWVSTGADTQYF. The rearrangement links TRBV4-1 to TRBJ2-3, with unresolved D. V lost 4 bases and J lost 4, with 21 bases in between. The germline V gene encodes CDR1 MGHRA and CDR2 YSYEKL. This CDR3 comprises 17 residues.

This sequence joins TRBV10-3 and TRBJ1-5; D is uncertain. Between the trimmed V and J ends, which lost 6 bases and 0 bases, there was a span of 6 bases. Per germline, CDR1 ENHRY and CDR2 SYGVKD. The CDR3 is 13 residues long. CDR3: CAIRPNSNQPQHF. Written as DNA, the CDR3 is TGTGCCATCAGGCCTAATAGCAATCAGCCCCAGCATTTT.

The V gene is TRBV5-3, the J gene TRBJ1-2; no clear D. TRBV5-3 is recorded as an ORF, its role being uncertain. CDR3 length: 12 residues. Trimming cost V 1 base and J 6 bases, with 7 bases left between them. CDR3 sequence reads: CARSLKGDGYTF. CDR3 nucleotides: TGTGCCAGAAGCTTGAAGGGTGATGGCTACACCTTC.

There are a few counts of this clone. The chain links TRBV5-1 to TRBJ2-2, with TRBD2 as a possible D gene (5 bases). Looked up from germline, CDR1 is SGHRS and CDR2 is YFSETQ. Trimming took 1 base from V and 7 from J, leaving 14 bases between them. The CDR3 has 15 residues. DNA of the CDR3: TGCGCCAGCAGCTTGCGTGTCAATGCGGGCGGGGAGCTGTTTTTT. Translation gives CASSLRVNAGGELFF. Full variable domain (missing parts from reference TRBV5-1 and TRBJ2-2): KAGVTQTPRYLIKTRGQQVTLSCSPISGHRSVSWYQQTPGQGLQFLFEYFSETQRNKGNFPGRFSGRQFSNSRSEMNVSTLELGDSALYLCASSLRVNAGGELFFGEGSRLTVL.

CDR3 protein: CASSLQGSYEQYF. The CDR3 DNA reads as TGTGCCAGCAGCCTTCAGGGCAGCTACGAGCAGTACTTC. The rearrangement uses TRBV27 and TRBJ2-7; a possible D gene is TRBD1 (5 bases). CDR1 MNHEY and CDR2 SMNVEV come from the germline V gene (reference sequence). This CDR3 has 13 amino acids. The V and J ends lost 6 bases and 3 bases respectively, with 12 bases between them.

The V and J genes are TRBV5-4 and TRBJ2-5; 8 bases fit TRBD2. This CDR3 comprises 16 residues. CDR1 is SGHNT, CDR2 YYREEE, per germline (reference sequence). Germline trimming cut 0 bases from V and 5 bases from J; bases unmatched to any gene: 9. CDR3 sequence: CASSLGLAGFGETQYF. The CDR3 bases are TGTGCCAGCAGCTTGGGTTTAGCGGGATTTGGGGAGACCCAGTACTTC. The complete variable domain, with remaining parts taken from reference TRBV5-4 and TRBJ2-5, reads ETGVTQSPTHLIKTRGQQVTLRCSSQSGHNTVSWYQQALGQGPQFIFQYYREEENGRGNFPPRFSGLQFPNYSSELNVNALELDDSALYLCASSLGLAGFGETQYFGPGTRLLVL.

The V and J genes are TRBV5-1 and TRBJ1-3; 8 nucleotides align to TRBD1. CDR3 size: 16 residues. Losses at the gene ends were 4 bases for V and 4 bases for J; bases not matched to a gene: 10. Looked up from germline, CDR1 is SGHRS and CDR2 is YFSETQ. The DNA of the CDR3 is TGCGCCAGCAGCACAACCCAGGGGGCTCGGGGAAACACCATATATTTT. This gives the protein CASSTTQGARGNTIYF.

In nucleotides, the CDR3 is TGTGCCAGCAGCCTGACTAGCGGTCCCTACGAGCAGTACTTC. It yields the protein CASSLTSGPYEQYF. This chain links TRBV7-3 with TRBJ2-7, with 9 nucleotides matching TRBD2. The trim removed 5 bases at V and 2 bases at J, leaving 4 bases unmatched. CDR1 SGHTA and CDR2 FQGTGA come from the germline V gene. This CDR3 has 14 residues.

This clone was found once. The rearrangement links TRBV9 to TRBJ1-1; weak D call: TRBD1 (5 bases). This CDR3 is built from 13 residues. The germline V gene encodes CDR1 SGDLS and CDR2 YYNGEE. Trimming pared 2 bases from V and 5 bases from J, leaving 10 bases between. The CDR3 protein is CASSVIGGTEAFF. For the CDR3, the DNA is TGTGCCAGCAGCGTTATCGGGGGTACTGAAGCTTTCTTT.

This chain links TRBV7-9 with TRBJ1-1; D is perhaps TRBD1 (6 bases). The germline CDR1 and CDR2 sequences are SEHNR and FQNEAQ (reference sequence). The CDR3 sequence is 13 residues long. Deletions cut 5 bases from V and 10 bases from J, with 17 bases between. CDR3 amino acids: CASSGDTQVGAFF. In nucleotides, the CDR3 is TGTGCCAGCAGCGGGGACACCCAGGTTGGAGCTTTCTTT.